A single sample is the source of the 2 T cell receptor beta chains below, sequenced in a study of Graves' ophthalmopathy and Graves' hyperthyroidism. Amplification from RNA transcripts yielded the TCR beta CDR3 regions. HTBI primers primed a first-round RT-PCR, and a second-round multiplex PCR followed. TCRdb reanalysed the multiplex PCR reads using MiXCR and keeps one entry per CDR3 protein. This table has about 480,000 distinct CDR3 sequences, around an eighth appearing once. The sequenced sample consisted of blood. The source of these receptors is a woman in her 30s with Graves' ophthalmopathy.

In its sample, this clonotype was seen once. The V call is TRBV6-1, the J call TRBJ2-5; no firm D call. V was clipped by 4 bases and J by 7 bases, with 16 bases between them. CDR3 length equals 14 residues. Germline loops: CDR1 MNHNS, CDR2 SASEGT. CDR3 region: CASSVGGTSGTQYF. The DNA of the CDR3 is TGTGCCAGCAGTGTAGGTGGCACCTCGGGGACCCAGTACTTC.

V gene TRBV20-1 combines with J gene TRBJ2-5; D unclear. The germline V and J ends were trimmed by 3 bases and 0 bases, with 14 bases remaining between them. The CDR3 is made up of 15 amino acids. Germline CDR1 and CDR2: DFQATT and SNEGSKA (reference sequence). CDR3 in DNA: TGCAGTGCTAGGACTCTATCGGGCAACCAAGAGACCCAGTACTTC. Translating gives CSARTLSGNQETQYF.